The entry below gives a single TCR beta chain sequence along with its context. Sequencing used immunoSEQ multiplex PCR; TCRdb keeps in-frame clones, though not all of them. The sample has roughly 61,000 clones, about 85% seen once. This sample was included in a study of OX40 agonist ivuxolimab in advanced cancers. Trimming pared 3 bases from V and 4 bases from J, leaving 18 bases between. This CDR3 contains 17 residues. Germline loops: CDR1 KGHSH, CDR2 LQKENI. This clonotype was obtained from an adult with an advanced solid tumor such as melanoma, head and neck, liver or kidney cancer. Material: CD4+ or CD8+ T cells sorted from blood, obtained in a trial of the OX40 agonist ivuxolimab. V is TRBV18 and J is TRBJ2-2, with D possibly being TRBD1 or TRBD2 (5 bases each). CDR3: CASSPGPPLAITGELFF. In DNA form, the CDR3 reads TGTGCCAGCTCACCGGGACCGCCTTTGGCCATCACCGGGGAGCTGTTTTTT.